Sequencing of this T cell receptor beta chain was carried out in a study of blood T cells in healthy people across ages (dated by TCRdb to 2013 to 2016). Notes on the research overall: Template switching captured roughly one uniquely barcoded TCR beta cDNA molecule per two T cells in model experiments. Donors of different ages were randomly distributed across sequencing lanes to avoid experimental bias. Using the same blood draw, the study looked at two additional independent replicas of 1 million unique cDNA reads for two donors, one aged 18 to 30 and the other aged 80 or older. The donors were divided into four age groups: young (average approximately 17 years), middle-aged (about 40), aged (approximately 62) and long-lived (about 90). The study measured age-related changes in TCR beta repertoire diversity using deep sequencing normalized with unique cDNA molecular identifiers.

The library was built by means of 5' RACE. A second PCR of roughly 7 to 11 cycles was performed with a sample-barcoded 5' primer and a J-beta primer mix. A unique molecular identifier was introduced onto each TCR beta cDNA molecule by a template-switch 5' adaptor carrying 12 random nucleotides. Each sample yielded at least 2.5 million CDR3-containing paired-end reads. All of the RNA was converted into first-strand cDNA using the Mint cDNA synthesis kit, with a TRBC-specific oligonucleotide serving as the primer. Following uracil-DNA glycosylase treatment, a first 18-cycle PCR with universal primers M1SS and BC2_uni_R was performed on all cDNA. Per the source publication's procedure: Normalization of each sample was performed by random selection of 1 million high-quality reads, each carrying a distinct molecular identifier. Reads with shared molecular identifiers were discarded instead of being binned into consensus sequences. MiTCR, set to a Q25 quality threshold and the strictest error-elimination algorithm, was used for CDR3 identification, clonotype clustering and error correction. A nonparametric unseen species model with Euler transformation was used to estimate lower-bound total TCR beta diversity. TCRdb handled the public reads itself, with Q25 trimming in fastp and clone calling in MiXCR, and kept productive beta chains. Rows are combined by CDR3 protein, so each entry shows the most common genes and DNA. TCRdb, not the authors, supplied the V and J calls. For this sample there are over 1,500,000 distinct CDR3 sequences; roughly 43% appear just once. The biggest ten clones account for more than 20% of the sample.

The paper's findings and limits, for the study overall: Because the CMV infection status of the donors was unknown, age-related changes in expanded clonotypes may potentially have been confounded. A strong correlation was found between observed TCR beta diversity and the percentage of naive T cells measured by flow cytometry. Compared with the aged group, more naive CD4+ T cells, fewer expanded clones and increased TCR diversity were shown by the long-lived group, suggesting age selection. Estimates of total diversity based on one million sequenced T cells were considered lower bounds and underestimates. Conclusive comparison of naive and antigen-experienced compartments was prevented by the profiling of bulk unsorted PBMCs. As age increased, observed TCR beta diversity per million T cells dropped in a roughly linear way, and a significant reduction was already evident by age roughly 36.

In this sample, this clonotype turned up a few times. The antigen it recognizes is unknown. Qualities for individual bases were not recorded, and no much larger clone is one base off. At the junction V is shortened by 2 bases and J by 6 bases, with 8 bases in between. The CDR3 sequence holds 13 residues, the cysteine and phenylalanine included. Kept here is only the CDR3 DNA, which spans 39 bases and is read in frame from base 1. CDR1 is given as MNHEY and CDR2 as SVGAGI, both from the germline V gene. The donors were a few dozen Caucasian individuals from Russia, aged roughly 6 to 100 years, who were systemically healthy. Roughly 9.5 milliliters of peripheral blood were drawn from each donor into EDTA-treated Vacutainer tubes. Ficoll-Paque density-gradient centrifugation was used to isolate PBMCs, with at least 6 million per sample. Trizol reagent was used to extract total RNA from the PBMCs, yielding at least 5 micrograms per sample. Naive CD45RAhigh/CD27high T cell percentages were measured by flow cytometry on a PBMC aliquot from every donor.

The chain is encoded by TRBV6-5 joined to TRBJ2-1; no D gene call is confident. This receptor was identified in a human donor in good health. The sample taken for sequencing was blood. The CDR3 region has the sequence CASSYRLGNEQFF. DNA sequence: TGTGCCAGCAGTTACCGCCTTGGCAATGAGCAGTTCTTC.